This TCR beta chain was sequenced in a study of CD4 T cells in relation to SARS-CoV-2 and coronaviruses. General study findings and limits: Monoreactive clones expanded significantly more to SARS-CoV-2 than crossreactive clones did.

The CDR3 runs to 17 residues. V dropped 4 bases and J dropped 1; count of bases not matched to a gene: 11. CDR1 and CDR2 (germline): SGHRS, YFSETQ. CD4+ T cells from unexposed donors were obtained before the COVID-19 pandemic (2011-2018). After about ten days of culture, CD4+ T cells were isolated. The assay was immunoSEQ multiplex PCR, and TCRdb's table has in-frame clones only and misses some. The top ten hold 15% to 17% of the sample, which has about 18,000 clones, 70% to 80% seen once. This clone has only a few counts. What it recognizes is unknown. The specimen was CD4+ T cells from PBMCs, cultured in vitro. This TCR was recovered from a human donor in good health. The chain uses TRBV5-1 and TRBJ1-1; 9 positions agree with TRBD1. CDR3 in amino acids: CASSPRGQGSGNTEAFF. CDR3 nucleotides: TGCGCCAGCAGCCCAAGGGGACAGGGTTCTGGGAACACTGAAGCTTTCTTT.